A single sample gave rise to the 21 T cell receptor beta chains below, sequenced in a study of OX40 agonist ivuxolimab in advanced cancers. Libraries were prepared by immunoSEQ multiplex PCR; TCRdb keeps only in-frame clonotypes and omits some of them. The sample carries tens of thousands of clones, 70% to 90% recorded once. The material was CD4+ or CD8+ T cells sorted from blood, obtained in a trial of the OX40 agonist ivuxolimab. The receptors here all came from an adult with an advanced solid tumor such as melanoma, head and neck, liver or kidney cancer.

The chain carries TRBV4-1 and TRBJ1-1; tentatively, D is TRBD1 (6 bases). Germline V gene data show CDR1 as MGHRA and CDR2 as YSYEKL. Deletions cut 3 bases from V and 4 bases from J, with 15 bases between. CDR3 length: 15 amino acids. CDR3 DNA sequence: TGCGCCAGCAGCCACTCGATAGGGGGAAGCACTGAAGCTTTCTTT. Its translation: CASSHSIGGSTEAFF.

This rearrangement joins TRBV6-5 to TRBJ1-6; tentative D call: TRBD1 (6 bases). The germline V gene has CDR1 MNHEY and CDR2 SVGAGI. The ends were cut back, 5 bases at V and 10 bases at J, with 12 bases in the middle. The CDR3 consists of 13 residues. This CDR3 is CASSPGHPSPLHF. The CDR3 coding sequence is TGTGCCAGCAGTCCGGGACATCCGTCACCCCTCCACTTT.

CDR3 bases: TGCGCCAGCAGCAGGGAGGACGGAGACGAGCAGTACTTC. This gives the protein CASSREDGDEQYF. This chain joins TRBV5-1 and TRBJ2-5; TRBD2 might be the D (6 bases). The last part of the DNA fits TRBJ2-7 better; the J call may be wrong. This CDR3 has 13 amino acids. The germline CDR1 and CDR2 sequences are SGHRS and YFSETQ.

The chain recombines TRBV7-9 with TRBJ1-1; tentative D call: TRBD1 (6 bases). CDR3 length: 15 amino acids. CDR1 SEHNR and CDR2 FQNEAQ come from the germline V gene (reference sequence). V lost 4 bases and J 5 bases, leaving 17 bases between the germline ends. CDR3 amino acids: CASSSGNTGWTEAFF. The CDR3 DNA is TGTGCCAGCAGCTCAGGCAACACAGGGTGGACTGAAGCTTTCTTT.

The V gene is TRBV7-9, the J gene TRBJ1-1; 11 nucleotides match TRBD1. V lost 2 bases, J lost 4 bases, and 9 bases stayed unmatched. This CDR3 has 17 amino acids. Germline lookup yields CDR1 SEHNR and CDR2 FQNEAQ (reference sequence). CDR3 sequence (DNA): TGTGCCAGCAGCTTACCGGACAGGGGGCGAAGTAGCACTGAAGCTTTCTTT. This sequence encodes CASSLPDRGRSSTEAFF.

In this sample, this clone turned up a few times. Mismatch with germline at one junction end may stem from a read error. The chain recombines TRBV13 with TRBJ2-6; 7 bases line up with TRBD1. The CDR3 runs 13 residues. Germline CDR1 reads PRHDT; CDR2 reads FYEKMQ (reference sequence). The CDR3: CASSSTGVNVLTF. The CDR3 region has the DNA TGTGCCAGCAGCTCTACAGGGGTCAACGTCCTGACTTTC.

The chain uses TRBV27 and TRBJ2-5; D is uncertain. V gave up 1 base and J gave up 5 bases, with 8 bases separating them. The CDR3 is 13 residues long. Germline V CDR1 and CDR2: MNHEY, SMNVEV (reference sequence). DNA for the CDR3: TGTGCCAGCAGTTTATTGGGTATGGAGACCCAGTACTTC. Residues: CASSLLGMETQYF.

The chain has TRBV15 and TRBJ2-2; 9 nucleotides match TRBD1. Germline V gene lookup returns CDR1 LNHNV and CDR2 YYDKDF (reference sequence). The CDR3 is made up of 16 amino acids. V dropped 1 base and J dropped 0; count of bases not matched to a gene: 0. The CDR3 coding sequence is TGTGCCACCAGCAGAGGACAGGGGGCGAACACCGGGGAGCTGTTTTTT. It is translated as CATSRGQGANTGELFF. Full variable domain (outside the CDR3, taken from reference TRBV15 and TRBJ2-2): DAMVIQNPRYQVTQFGKPVTLSCSQTLNHNVMYWYQQKSSQAPKLLFHYYDKDFNNEADTPDNFQSRRPNTSFCFLDIRSPGLGDTAMYLCATSRGQGANTGELFFGEGSRLTVL.

This clone was counted once. The chain combines TRBV5-1 with TRBJ1-4; the match to TRBD1 covers 8 bases. CDR1 and CDR2 (germline): SGHRS, YFSETQ. With 1 base clipped from V and 7 bases from J, the junction kept 6 bases outside the gene matches. The CDR3 totals 15 residues. The CDR3 sequence is CASSLFRGRGEKLFF. As DNA, the CDR3 is TGCGCCAGCAGCTTGTTCAGGGGGCGCGGTGAAAAACTGTTTTTT.

The chain recombines TRBV5-1 with TRBJ1-2; 9 nucleotides match TRBD1. The CDR3 is 14 amino acids. Losses at the gene ends were 1 base for V and 4 bases for J; bases not matched to a gene: 2. The V gene's germline CDR1 is SGHRS and CDR2 YFSETQ. CDR3 in DNA: TGCGCCAGCAGCTTGACAGGGGGCAGCTATGGCTACACCTTC. Its translation is CASSLTGGSYGYTF.

The chain joins TRBV11-2 to TRBJ2-1; maybe TRBD1 (6 bases). V dropped 2 bases and J dropped 5 bases, with 10 bases sitting between them. Looked up from germline, CDR1 is SGHAT and CDR2 is FQNNGV. CDR3 length: 14 amino acids. In DNA, the CDR3 is TGTGCCAGCAGCTTAATACCAGGGGACAATGAGCAGTTCTTC. This encodes CASSLIPGDNEQFF. The full variable domain, with the rest looked up from reference TRBV11-2 and TRBJ2-1, is EAGVAQSPRYKIIEKRQSVAFWCNPISGHATLYWYQQILGQGPKLLIQFQNNGVVDDSQLPKDRFSAERLKGVDSTLKIQPAKLEDSAVYLCASSLIPGDNEQFFGPGTRLTVL.

The chain employs TRBV4-3 and TRBJ1-2; 8 positions agree with TRBD1. V lost 1 base, J lost 5 bases, and 6 bases stayed unmatched. The CDR3 consists of 15 residues. CDR1 is LGHNA, CDR2 YSLEER, per germline. This CDR3 reads CASSQATGGYYGYTF. CDR3 bases: TGCGCCAGCAGCCAAGCTACAGGGGGTTATTATGGCTACACCTTC.

The chain is built from TRBV27 and TRBJ2-3; 8 nucleotides match TRBD2. This CDR3 spans 14 amino acids. Germline V CDR1 and CDR2: MNHEY, SMNVEV (reference sequence). Trimming cost V 4 bases and J 5 bases; bases outside gene matches: 5. For the CDR3, the DNA is TGTGCCAGCAGTTCGGGGGGGGCACTAGATACGCAGTATTTT. Its translation: CASSSGGALDTQYF.

Sample share makes this clone large. The chain combines TRBV27 with TRBJ1-5, with D possibly matching TRBD1 (5 bases). V was shortened by 3 bases and J by 7 bases, with 13 bases between the two germline ends. Per the germline V gene, CDR1 is MNHEY and CDR2 is SMNVEV (reference sequence). The CDR3 covers 14 residues. The CDR3 loop reads CASSLGRARQPQHF. Written as DNA, the CDR3 is TGTGCCAGCAGTTTGGGGCGAGCCAGACAGCCCCAGCATTTT.

The chain joins TRBV9 to TRBJ1-5, with 9 bases identical to TRBD1. Germline CDR1 SGDLS, CDR2 YYNGEE. The CDR3 loop spans 14 amino acids. Trimming removed 3 bases from V and 5 bases from J; junction bases left unmatched: 3. Here the CDR3 reads CASSATGGDQPQHF. The CDR3 DNA reads TGTGCCAGCAGCGCGACAGGGGGTGATCAGCCCCAGCATTTT.

This chain connects TRBV6-5 to TRBJ1-5; maybe TRBD1 (5 bases). Trimming left V 4 bases short and J 4 bases short, with 11 bases between. CDR1 is MNHEY, CDR2 SVGAGI, per germline. The CDR3 runs to 14 residues. The CDR3 is CASSSLGVNQPQHF. CDR3 in DNA: TGTGCCAGCAGTTCCTTAGGGGTGAATCAGCCCCAGCATTTT.

The chain combines TRBV19 with TRBJ1-5; no clear D. Germline V gene lookup returns CDR1 LNHDA and CDR2 SQIVND (reference sequence). Trimming removed 4 bases at V and 4 bases at J, with 11 bases between. This CDR3 is 14 amino acids long. The CDR3 protein is CASSTSPGNQPQHF. CDR3 in DNA: TGTGCCAGTAGTACCTCCCCGGGGAATCAGCCCCAGCATTTT.

This clone appeared a few times. The rearrangement joins TRBV4-3 to TRBJ2-1, with 9 bases matching TRBD2. The CDR3 is 17 residues long. CDR1 is LGHNA, CDR2 YSLEER, per germline. V lost 4 bases and J lost 9; bases outside the gene matches: 16. CDR3 sequence: CASSPETAGGRMSEQFF. The CDR3 DNA follows: TGCGCCAGCAGCCCAGAGACTGCGGGGGGGCGTATGAGTGAGCAGTTCTTC.

The chain couples TRBV27 to TRBJ2-1; D is unresolved. Trimming pared 2 bases from V and 8 bases from J, leaving 13 bases between. Germline V gene sequence: CDR1 MNHEY, CDR2 SMNVEV (reference sequence). CDR3 size: 14 residues. The CDR3 DNA reads as TGTGCCAGCAGTTTAATCACCTCGTTGGATGAGCAGTTCTTC. Encoded protein: CASSLITSLDEQFF.

The rearrangement links TRBV5-1 to TRBJ2-7; 9 nucleotides align to TRBD1. The germline gives CDR1 SGHRS, CDR2 YFSETQ. CDR3 length: 14 residues. Losses at the gene ends were 3 bases for V and 3 bases for J; bases not matched to a gene: 4. The CDR3 here is CASSSDRGGYEQYF. CDR3 in DNA: TGCGCCAGCAGCTCGGACAGGGGCGGCTACGAGCAGTACTTC.

This chain joins TRBV7-3 and TRBJ2-1; 12 bases agree with TRBD2. The CDR3 sequence is 17 residues long. Germline values: CDR1 SGHTA, CDR2 FQGTGA. Trimming at V came to 6 bases and at J to 8 bases, leaving 14 bases not matched to a gene. CDR3 bases: TGTGCCAGCAGTTTACCCGCTAGCGGGGGGGCTCCCCATGAGCAGTTCTTC. Its translation is CASSLPASGGAPHEQFF.